Listed here are 25 T cell receptor beta chains from one sample, sequenced in a study of regulatory T cells in long-lasting Graves disease. This sample's time point: newly diagnosed GD, antithyroid drugs for less than 3 months. From PBMCs, RNA was extracted and then used to make the TCR library. Researchers made TCR beta libraries by using iRepertoire HTBI primers and running Arm-PCR on CDR3 regions. One entry per CDR3 protein results from TCRdb running MiXCR on the multiplex PCR reads. Counted here are 400,000 to 500,000 distinct CDR3 sequences, 16% occurring once; the ten biggest clones make up 23%. The same data also went into a second study, on T cells in Graves' hyperthyroidism and ophthalmopathy.

The sample consisted of peripheral blood mononuclear cells (PBMCs), taken at new diagnosis, from a patient treated with antithyroid drugs. The receptors derive from a woman younger than 30 with Graves disease.

The chain employs TRBV7-8 and TRBJ1-4, with 7 nucleotides matching TRBD1. With 1 base clipped from V and 8 bases from J, the junction kept 7 bases outside the gene matches. The length of the CDR3 is 15 residues. Germline V gene data show CDR1 as SGHVS and CDR2 as FQNEAQ. CDR3 DNA: TGTGCCAGCAGCTTAGGCCACAGGGGAGGAGAAAAACTGTTTTTT. Its translation: CASSLGHRGGEKLFF. Full variable domain (missing parts from reference TRBV7-8 and TRBJ1-4): GAGVSQSPRYKVAKRGQDVALRCDPISGHVSLFWYQQALGQGPEFLTYFQNEAQLDKSGLPSDRFFAERPEGSVSTLKIQRTQQEDSAVYLCASSLGHRGGEKLFFGSGTQLSVL.

This clonotype turned up a few times. A junction end diverges from the germline sequence, so it may reflect a read error. The CDR3 nucleotides are TGCACCAGCAGCCAAGATGAGTTTCAGCCCCAGCATTTT. Translation gives CTSSQDEFQPQHF. The chain combines TRBV4-1 with TRBJ1-5; no clear D gene. There are 13 residues in the CDR3. Germline CDR1 reads MGHRA; CDR2 reads YSYEKL.

This clonotype has only a few counts. V usage is TRBV2 and J usage is TRBJ2-1; perhaps D is TRBD1 or TRBD2 (7 bases each). This CDR3 has 15 residues. Germline assignment: CDR1 SNHLY and CDR2 FYNNEI. The V and J ends lost 4 bases and 8 bases respectively, with 18 bases between them. The CDR3 coding sequence is TGTGCCAGCAGTGCATGGACAGGTGGGGGGGATGAGCAGTTCTTC. This sequence encodes CASSAWTGGGDEQFF.

This clonotype was recorded many times. This chain connects TRBV6-1 to TRBJ2-7; no firm D call. There are 13 residues in the CDR3. The germline CDR1 and CDR2 sequences are MNHNS and SASEGT. V was cut by 4 bases and J by 3 bases, with 10 bases left in between. The CDR3 loop is CASSAGIRYEQYF. The CDR3 DNA sequence: TGTGCCAGCAGTGCTGGCATACGCTACGAGCAGTACTTC.

The chain combines TRBV7-2 with TRBJ2-1, with D unclear. The V gene lost 4 bases and the J gene lost 15 bases, with 25 bases spanning the gap. The CDR3 consists of 15 residues. From germline, CDR1 is SGHTA and CDR2 FQGNSA. CDR3 sequence reads: CASSSTLSGPTWVFF. CDR3 coding DNA: TGTGCCAGCAGCTCGACACTCTCTGGCCCCACGTGGGTGTTCTTC.

This clonotype has a count of ten or more. The genes are TRBV7-6 and TRBJ2-7, with D possibly matching TRBD1 (5 bases). V lost 1 base, J lost 6 bases, and 7 bases lay in between. Germline CDR1 and CDR2: SGHVS and FNYEAQ. The length of the CDR3 is 12 residues. CDR3 sequence: CASSLGQLEQYF. For the CDR3, the DNA is TGTGCCAGCAGCTTAGGACAGCTCGAGCAGTACTTC.

The gene calls are TRBV18 and TRBJ1-6, with no clear D. Germline loops: CDR1 KGHSH, CDR2 LQKENI. The V end was cut by 0 bases, the J end by 8 bases, with 17 bases between. This CDR3 has 17 residues. CDR3 DNA: TGTGCCAGCTCACCACCCACCCGTGGGGTCCGTGATTCACCCCTCCACTTT. Its translation: CASSPPTRGVRDSPLHF.

The rearrangement links TRBV6-5 to TRBJ2-1; D call uncertain. The CDR3 runs to 14 residues. V was shortened by 2 bases and J by 4 bases, with 9 bases between the two germline ends. Germline values: CDR1 MNHEY, CDR2 SVGAGI. The CDR3 is CASSYDGLYNEQFF. The CDR3 DNA follows: TGTGCCAGCAGTTACGACGGGCTTTACAATGAGCAGTTCTTC.

There are many counts of this clonotype. The rearrangement uses TRBV19 and TRBJ1-5; D is undetermined. There are 13 residues in the CDR3. The V gene lost 0 bases and the J gene lost 3 bases, with 3 bases spanning the gap. The germline CDR1 and CDR2 sequences are LNHDA and SQIVND (reference sequence). This CDR3 reads CASSIDPNQPQHF. DNA of the CDR3: TGTGCCAGTAGTATAGACCCCAATCAGCCCCAGCATTTT.

Details on this clonotype: A single base separates this from a much larger clone, so it may be a read error. This rearrangement joins TRBV4-1 to TRBJ2-7; 10 nucleotides line up with TRBD1. V was clipped by 6 bases and J by 7 bases; unmatched bases: 9. This CDR3 contains 14 residues. The germline V gene encodes CDR1 MGHRA and CDR2 YSYEKL. CDR3 in DNA: TGCGCCAGCAGACGGGACAGGGGCAGCAATGAGCAGTACTTC. Translation gives CASRRDRGSNEQYF.

This clonotype was seen ten or more times. The V call is TRBV2, the J call TRBJ2-7; perhaps TRBD1 as D (6 bases). Per the germline V gene, CDR1 is SNHLY and CDR2 is FYNNEI. Trimming took off 7 bases at V and 0 bases at J, with 13 bases between the two ends. This CDR3 spans 14 amino acids. This CDR3 is CASNLQGFSYEQYF. The CDR3 nucleotides are TGTGCCAGCAATTTACAGGGCTTCTCCTACGAGCAGTACTTC. Combining the CDR3 with reference TRBV2 and TRBJ2-7 gives the whole variable domain EPEVTQTPSHQVTQMGQEVILRCVPISNHLYFYWYRQILGQKVEFLVSFYNNEISEKSEIFDDQFSVERPDGSNFTLKIRSTKLEDSAMYFCASNLQGFSYEQYFGPGTRLTVT.

The table lists this clonotype with a few counts. J is TRBJ1-2 and V is TRBV7-4; TRBD1 aligns across 7 bases. Germline CDR1 reads SGHVT; CDR2 reads SQSDAQ. The CDR3 is 13 residues long. With 5 bases clipped from V and 8 bases from J, the junction kept 8 bases outside the gene matches. CDR3 coding DNA: TGTGCCAGCAGCCTACAGGGGATGGGAGGCTACACCTTC. Translated: CASSLQGMGGYTF.

The chain combines TRBV19 with TRBJ2-7, with D possibly matching TRBD2 (6 bases). The germline V and J ends were trimmed by 5 bases and 7 bases, with 12 bases remaining between them. This CDR3 is 12 amino acids long. CDR1 and CDR2 from the germline V gene are LNHDA and SQIVND (reference sequence). The CDR3 sequence: CASSRRAGEQYF. The DNA of the CDR3 is TGTGCCAGTAGTCGGAGGGCGGGGGAGCAGTACTTC.

This clonotype was seen at least ten times. J is TRBJ2-5 and V is TRBV7-9; 15 bases fit TRBD2. CDR1 and CDR2 from the germline V gene are SEHNR and FQNEAQ (reference sequence). CDR3 length equals 15 residues. V lost 5 bases to trimming and J lost 5 bases; unmatched junction nucleotides: 3. CDR3 nucleotide sequence: TGTGCCAGCAGCCAAGGACTAGCGGGAGGGGAGACCCAGTACTTC. Its protein is CASSQGLAGGETQYF. The complete variable domain, with remaining parts taken from reference TRBV7-9 and TRBJ2-5, reads DTGVSQNPRHKITKRGQNVTFRCDPISEHNRLYWYRQTLGQGPEFLTYFQNEAQLEKSRLLSDRFSAERPKGSFSTLEIQRTEQGDSAMYLCASSQGLAGGETQYFGPGTRLLVL.

This clonotype has more than one count but fewer than ten. The chain employs TRBV7-9 and TRBJ2-6; D gene uncertain. The germline gives CDR1 SEHNR, CDR2 FQNEAQ (reference sequence). The CDR3 sequence is 14 residues long. The V and J ends lost 3 bases and 1 base respectively, with 4 bases between them. The CDR3 region has the DNA TGTGCCAGCAGCTTTCCTTCTGGGGCCAACGTCCTGACTTTC. Its translation: CASSFPSGANVLTF.

This clonotype was detected only a few times. J is TRBJ2-1 and V is TRBV14; D might be TRBD1 (5 bases). The CDR3 sequence is 13 residues long. The germline V gene encodes CDR1 SGHDN and CDR2 FVKESK. With 0 bases removed from V and 8 bases from J, the gap between germline ends came to 8 bases. DNA for the CDR3: TGTGCCAGCAGCCAAGATTGGGGCGATGAGCAGTTCTTC. This gives the protein CASSQDWGDEQFF.

This clonotype showed up many times. The genes are TRBV30 and TRBJ2-7, with D tentatively TRBD2 (5 bases). Germline V gene lookup returns CDR1 GTSNPN and CDR2 SVGIG (reference sequence). V was cut by 4 bases and J by 2 bases, with 12 bases left in between. The length of the CDR3 is 13 residues. CDR3 protein: CAWTRAGAYEQYF. The CDR3 bases are TGTGCCTGGACAAGGGCGGGTGCCTACGAGCAGTACTTC.

This clonotype was seen ten or more times. J is TRBJ2-7 and V is TRBV6-1, with unresolved D. Deletions cut 3 bases from V and 1 base from J, with 7 bases between. Germline CDR1 MNHNS, CDR2 SASEGT. The CDR3 is 13 amino acids. Here the CDR3 DNA reads TGTGCCAGCAGTGACGGTTCGTCCTACGAGCAGTACTTC. Encoded protein: CASSDGSSYEQYF.

This clonotype turned up a few times. The V call is TRBV6-2 or TRBV6-3, the J call TRBJ2-3; D gene uncertain. The V end was cut by 0 bases, the J end by 6 bases, with 19 bases between. CDR1 is MNHEY and CDR2 is SVGEGT in the germline V gene. There are 17 residues in the CDR3. The DNA for the CDR3 is TGTGCCAGCAGTTACTCGAGATGGCCTGGGTCGCGGGATACGCAGTATTTT. Translating it yields CASSYSRWPGSRDTQYF.

The V call is TRBV4-1, the J call TRBJ2-7; 8 bases are shared with TRBD2. This CDR3 has 14 amino acids. The V gene's germline CDR1 is MGHRA and CDR2 YSYEKL. V trimming: 4 bases; J trimming: 0 bases; junction bases outside the gene matches: 2. CDR3 loop: CASSRREASYEQYF. DNA for the CDR3: TGCGCCAGCAGCCGGCGGGAGGCCTCCTACGAGCAGTACTTC.

V is TRBV5-5 and J is TRBJ1-2, with D uncertain. Germline CDR1 and CDR2: SGHKS and YYEKEE (reference sequence). Trimming removed 3 bases at V and 8 bases at J, with 17 bases between. The CDR3 has 14 residues. The CDR3 is CASSSRLGSEGYTF. DNA of the CDR3: TGTGCCAGCAGCTCACGCTTAGGGTCTGAGGGCTACACCTTC.

The chain combines TRBV5-1 with TRBJ2-5, with a possible D match to TRBD2 (6 bases). The length of the CDR3 is 14 residues. Per germline, CDR1 SGHRS and CDR2 YFSETQ. The V end lost 5 bases, the J end lost 4 bases, and 15 bases lay between the germline ends. CDR3 sequence (DNA): TGCGCCAGCAGTTCCGGGACTTCAATAGAGACCCAGTACTTC. This encodes CASSSGTSIETQYF.

This clonotype was seen once. One base away lies a much larger clone, so this may be a sequencing read error. The chain recombines TRBV27 with TRBJ2-7; D possibly matches TRBD1 or TRBD2 (5 bases each). V was trimmed by 3 bases and J by 7 bases, leaving 19 bases between them. The CDR3 extends over 15 amino acids. Germline V CDR1 and CDR2: MNHEY, SMNVEV (reference sequence). The CDR3 DNA reads as TGTGCCAGCAGTTTTAGGGACCTCTCCTACAATGAGCAGTACTTC. The encoded protein is CASSFRDLSYNEQYF.

This clonotype was recorded many times. The chain couples TRBV29-1 to TRBJ2-1; weak D call: TRBD1 (6 bases). The germline gives CDR1 SQVTM, CDR2 ANQGSEA. CDR3 size: 14 residues. Trimming took 3 bases from V and 8 from J, leaving 17 bases between them. The CDR3 sequence: CSVDPAGVKDEQFF. The CDR3 bases are TGCAGCGTTGACCCCGCAGGGGTAAAGGATGAGCAGTTCTTC.

This clonotype was found many times. The chain carries TRBV10-3 and TRBJ2-3; the match to TRBD1 covers 10 bases. The CDR3 contains 15 residues. Germline V CDR1 and CDR2: ENHRY, SYGVKD. Trimming cost V 4 bases and J 4 bases; bases outside gene matches: 5. CDR3 region: CAISGTGGYADTQYF. The DNA of the CDR3 is TGTGCCATCAGTGGGACAGGGGGATATGCAGATACGCAGTATTTT.